This record covers a single T cell receptor beta chain. Trimming shortened V by 5 bases and J by 4 bases, and 11 bases separated the two germline ends. There are 14 residues in the CDR3. Germline V lookup: CDR1 SEHNR, CDR2 FQNEAQ (reference sequence). One entry per CDR3 protein, called by TCRdb with MiXCR from the RACE reads. The sample records about 42,000 distinct CDR3 sequences, approximately 9.5% being singletons. The sample is drawn from a study of human T cells and chemical hapten exposure. Time point: patch test 2, 6 weeks after DPC sensitization. The treatment: therapeutic diphenylcyclopropenone sensitization with weekly scalp DPC. Blood, whole and unfractionated, served as the source for total RNA extraction.

The J gene is TRBJ2-2, the V gene TRBV7-9; D not certain. The sequencing used whole blood, collected in connection with sensitization to the hapten diphenylcyclopropenone (DPC). The sequence was collected from a woman in her 30s with alopecia areata. Some clones in this sample may be carry-over from other donors' samples. The CDR3 loop is CASSPDGITGELFF. CDR3 nucleotide sequence: TGTGCCAGCAGCCCGGACGGAATCACCGGGGAGCTGTTTTTT.